These T cell receptor beta chains were read from a single sample in a study of blood T cell repertoires in COVID-19. The repertoire was sequenced with immunoSEQ multiplex PCR; TCRdb's copy has only in-frame clones and lacks some. The sample shows around 100,000 clones, 80% to 90% of them seen only once. The sample consisted of peripheral blood. The receptors come from a man older than 75 with acute or convalescent COVID-19. Both conserved end residues are trimmed from each CDR3. Each record gives: J gene, V gene, D gene, CDR3 length, CDR3 protein. D genes are given only for firm matches.

TRBJ2-4,TRBV28,TRBD2,12,ASSLRAGEHIQY
TRBJ1-1,TRBV30,NA,11,AWKERGYTEAF
TRBJ1-2,TRBV6-5,NA,10,ASSSRGTGYT
TRBJ1-1,TRBV28,NA,12,ASSLPRLNTEAF
TRBJ2-7,TRBV4-2,TRBD2,15,ASSQESLAGGSYEQY
TRBJ2-3,TRBV9,TRBD2,15,ASSVAPAGVGTDTQY
TRBJ2-6,TRBV19,NA,9,ASSPSNVLT
TRBJ2-5,TRBV24-1,NA,14,ATSDTNGLGGETQY
TRBJ2-6,TRBV19,TRBD1,15,ASSTQQGAPGANVLT
TRBJ1-3,TRBV18,TRBD1,13,ASSPATGGKDTIY
TRBJ2-1,TRBV24-1,TRBD1,13,ATSPGQGVHFEQF
TRBJ2-7,TRBV18,TRBD1,12,ASSLGQGGDEQY
TRBJ1-1,TRBV6-6,NA,12,ASSYSGRNTEAF
TRBJ2-2,TRBV5-1,TRBD2,13,ASTSAGVNTGELF
TRBJ1-2,TRBV7-2,TRBD1,13,ASSPGRGTGDGYT
TRBJ1-1,TRBV9,NA,13,ASSVATTPNTEAF
TRBJ2-3,TRBV3-1/TRBV3-2,NA,12,ASSQGQGRDTQY
TRBJ1-2,TRBV4-2,NA,12,ASSGELTVYGYT
TRBJ2-5,TRBV6-5,NA,12,ASSYSGHPGTQY
TRBJ2-7,TRBV10-3,TRBD1,9,AVRQGDEQY
TRBJ2-1,TRBV7-7,TRBD2,11,ASSSTGGSEQF
TRBJ2-7,TRBV27,TRBD2,13,ASSLYSGSSYEQY
TRBJ2-5,TRBV28,NA,11,ASAQGDQETQY
TRBJ1-5,TRBV12-3/TRBV12-4,NA,10,ASSKKGTPQH
TRBJ2-5,TRBV5-1,TRBD2,14,ASSLEVTSDRETQY
TRBJ2-7,TRBV19,NA,12,ASSLGHGLYEQY
TRBJ1-4,TRBV5-1,TRBD1,15,ASSPNGQGVSGEKLF
TRBJ2-1,TRBV7-2,TRBD2,13,ASSLSGSGSDEQF
TRBJ2-1,TRBV6-1,TRBD1,12,ASSETQGAEEQF
TRBJ1-5,TRBV24-1,TRBD1,12,ATSDWTGVQPQH
TRBJ1-2,TRBV5-1,TRBD1,11,ASSSGQGAGYT
TRBJ2-3,TRBV7-6,TRBD1,12,ASSLQTGGDTQY
TRBJ2-5,TRBV5-1,TRBD1,11,ASSFTGEETQY
TRBJ2-1,TRBV5-1,NA,13,ASSRDSSSYNEQF
TRBJ1-5,TRBV7-2,NA,13,ASSLDGKVHQPQH
TRBJ2-2,TRBV29-1,NA,11,SVKTTETGELF
TRBJ1-5,TRBV5-8,NA,11,ASSSPFRGPQH
TRBJ2-5,TRBV7-9,NA,13,ASREKTGIGETQY
TRBJ2-2,TRBV7-3,TRBD2,14,ASSFGTSRGKGELF
TRBJ2-7,TRBV2,NA,12,ASSGRGISYEQY
TRBJ1-4,TRBV27,TRBD1,13,ASSRIGQGAEKLF
TRBJ2-3,TRBV28,NA,12,AIAGLTRTDTQY
TRBJ1-2,TRBV12-3/TRBV12-4,NA,10,ASQQGRYGYT
TRBJ2-2,TRBV5-1,TRBD2,14,ASSLGAGVKDGELF
TRBJ2-7,TRBV28,NA,10,ASSLAFSEQY
TRBJ1-4,TRBV18,NA,14,ASSAVTAPSNEKLF
TRBJ2-6,TRBV28,NA,14,ASSYNAGSGANVLT
TRBJ1-5,TRBV2,NA,12,ASSWDIENEPQH
TRBJ2-3,TRBV7-2,NA,13,ASSLVGGSTDTQY
TRBJ1-1,TRBV30,NA,11,AWSVGTYTEAF